Detailed here is one TCR beta chain. Sorting of unstimulated PBMCs yielded separate CD3+CD4+ and CD3+CD8+ fractions. The protocol was immunoSEQ multiplex PCR, while the TCRdb copy is restricted to in-frame clones and leaves out a portion. The sample lists about 20,000 clones, approximately 84% seen once, with around a third in the top ten. This record belongs to a study of T cell clones after liver transplantation. The wider study: Apart from a few HCV-positive recipients, transplants were for non-autoimmune, non-viral reasons. Subjects received no induction therapy and standard immunosuppression until randomization at 12-24 months post-transplant.

The V and J ends lost 3 bases and 8 bases, in that order; junction bases with no gene match: 9. The length of the CDR3 is 15 residues. Germline values: CDR1 SGHAT, CDR2 FQNNGV. Sample: CD8+ T cells from blood, taken roughly 56 months after liver transplant. The source is a human patient who received a liver transplant. T cells may partly derive from the graft donor. V usage is TRBV11-2 and J usage is TRBJ2-1, with 8 positions matching TRBD1. The DNA for the CDR3 is TGTGCCAGCAGCTTCTTCGCCGGGGGACAGGATGAGCAGTTCTTC. This sequence encodes CASSFFAGGQDEQFF.